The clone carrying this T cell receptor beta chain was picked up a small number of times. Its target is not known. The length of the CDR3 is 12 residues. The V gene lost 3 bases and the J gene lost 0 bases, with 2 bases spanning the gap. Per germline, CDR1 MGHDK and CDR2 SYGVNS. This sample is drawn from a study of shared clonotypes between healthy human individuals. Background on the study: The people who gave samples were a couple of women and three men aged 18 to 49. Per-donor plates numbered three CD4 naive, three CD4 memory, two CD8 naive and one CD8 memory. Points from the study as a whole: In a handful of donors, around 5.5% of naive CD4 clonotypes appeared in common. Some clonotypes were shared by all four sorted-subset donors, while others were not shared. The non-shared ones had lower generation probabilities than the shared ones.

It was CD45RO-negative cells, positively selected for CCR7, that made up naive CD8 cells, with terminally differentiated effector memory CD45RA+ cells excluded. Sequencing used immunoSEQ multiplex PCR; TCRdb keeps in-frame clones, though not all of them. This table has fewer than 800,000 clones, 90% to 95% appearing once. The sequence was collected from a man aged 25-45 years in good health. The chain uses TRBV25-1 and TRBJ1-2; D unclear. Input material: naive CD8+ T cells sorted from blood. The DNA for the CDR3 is TGTGCCAGCAGTGACTCTAACTATGGCTACACCTTC. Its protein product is CASSDSNYGYTF.